A single sample is the source of the 25 T cell receptor beta chains below, sequenced in a study of CD8 T cells in Susac syndrome. RNA was extracted with the RNeasy kit, and a quantity of roughly 0.45 to 1 ug was reverse transcribed using random hexamers. TCRdb used MiXCR to reprocess the immunoSEQ multiplex PCR reads, holding one entry per CDR3 protein. The data hold over 100,000 distinct CDR3 sequences, with nearly 95% observed a single time. The specimen sequenced was CD4+ T cells from PBMCs. Receptor source: a human donor in good health.

The gene calls are TRBV29-1 and TRBJ2-7, with D perhaps matching TRBD2 (6 bases). The CDR3 sequence is 12 residues long. V dropped 7 bases and J dropped 2 bases, with 12 bases sitting between them. Germline lookup yields CDR1 SQVTM and CDR2 ANQGSEA. The CDR3 region is CSGAAGPYEQYF. Written as DNA, the CDR3 is TGCAGCGGAGCTGCGGGACCCTACGAGCAGTACTTC.

V usage is TRBV20-1 and J usage is TRBJ2-3; 7 nucleotides line up with TRBD1. Trimming removed 5 bases from V and 0 bases from J; junction bases left unmatched: 8. CDR3 length: 15 amino acids. CDR1 is DFQATT, CDR2 SNEGSKA, per germline (reference sequence). CDR3: CSAGRQGISTDTQYF. DNA for the CDR3: TGCAGTGCTGGTCGACAGGGAATCAGCACAGATACGCAGTATTTT.

The chain employs TRBV20-1 and TRBJ1-6; D might be TRBD1 (5 bases). The CDR3 has 15 amino acids. V was clipped by 6 bases and J by 7 bases, with 19 bases between them. Germline V gene lookup returns CDR1 DFQATT and CDR2 SNEGSKA (reference sequence). CDR3 loop: CSAREVDVPNSPLHF. DNA of the CDR3: TGCAGTGCCAGGGAGGTAGACGTGCCGAATTCACCCCTCCACTTT.

This clonotype showed up just once. The rearrangement joins TRBV15 to TRBJ2-5; 8 bases match TRBD2. Germline loops: CDR1 LNHNV, CDR2 YYDKDF (reference sequence). J lost 5 bases, V lost 0 bases, and 8 bases had no gene match. This CDR3 has 16 residues. The DNA of the CDR3 is TGTGCCACCAGCAGAGATAGAACTAGCGGAAGGGAGACCCAGTACTTC. Protein product: CATSRDRTSGRETQYF.

On this clonotype itself: The junction and the germline gene differ at one end; a read error may be behind it. The V and J genes are TRBV19 and TRBJ1-5; TRBD1 might be the D (6 bases). The CDR3 is 14 amino acids. The V gene's germline CDR1 is LNHDA and CDR2 SQIVND (reference sequence). The CDR3 loop reads CASRERTANQPQHF. CDR3 DNA: TGTGCCAGTAGAGAAAGGACAGCTAATCAACCCCAGCATTTT.

V is TRBV19 and J is TRBJ1-1, with D perhaps matching TRBD1 (5 bases). CDR3 size: 14 residues. Between the trimmed V and J ends, which lost 10 bases and 4 bases, there was a span of 19 bases. Germline values: CDR1 LNHDA, CDR2 SQIVND (reference sequence). CDR3 coding DNA: TGTGCCACCAGCCACCATCCAGGGTCCACTGAAGCTTTCTTT. The encoded protein is CATSHHPGSTEAFF.

V gene TRBV19 combines with J gene TRBJ1-1, with D hard to call. Looked up from germline, CDR1 is LNHDA and CDR2 is SQIVND (reference sequence). The CDR3 loop spans 14 amino acids. Trimming shortened V by 3 bases and J by 1 base, and 9 bases separated the two germline ends. The chain's CDR3 is CASSIAGGNTEAFF. The CDR3 DNA is TGTGCCAGTAGTATTGCAGGCGGGAACACTGAAGCTTTCTTT.

The chain links TRBV29-1 to TRBJ2-2, with D unresolved. The CDR3 is 13 residues long. Trimming pared 4 bases from V and 4 bases from J, leaving 10 bases between. Looked up from germline, CDR1 is SQVTM and CDR2 is ANQGSEA. The CDR3 region is CSVGMGSTGELFF. The CDR3 region has the DNA TGCAGCGTTGGAATGGGTTCCACCGGGGAGCTGTTTTTT.

The chain links TRBV11-3 to TRBJ1-1; possible D gene TRBD1, 5 bases. The V gene's germline CDR1 is SGHNT and CDR2 YENEEA. V lost 5 bases and J lost 3, with 16 bases in between. The CDR3 covers 15 residues. The CDR3 here is CASSPGGGRDTEAFF. CDR3 coding DNA: TGTGCCAGCAGCCCAGGTGGGGGTCGAGACACTGAAGCTTTCTTT.

V and J are TRBV5-1 and TRBJ2-7, with D possibly being TRBD1 (6 bases). CDR1 and CDR2 from the germline V gene are SGHRS and YFSETQ. V was shortened by 5 bases and J by 2 bases, with 14 bases between the two germline ends. This CDR3 comprises 14 residues. CDR3: CASSGEGETYEQYF. The CDR3 nucleotides are TGCGCCAGCAGTGGAGAGGGGGAAACCTACGAGCAGTACTTC. The complete variable domain, with remaining parts taken from reference TRBV5-1 and TRBJ2-7, reads KAGVTQTPRYLIKTRGQQVTLSCSPISGHRSVSWYQQTPGQGLQFLFEYFSETQRNKGNFPGRFSGRQFSNSRSEMNVSTLELGDSALYLCASSGEGETYEQYFGPGTRLTVT.

CDR3 protein: CASTYAGSSGANVLTF. The CDR3 DNA reads as TGTGCCAGCACCTACGCTGGGAGCTCTGGGGCCAACGTCCTGACTTTC. The chain carries TRBV6-1 and TRBJ2-6, with D perhaps TRBD2 (5 bases). Trimming stripped 7 bases from V and 0 bases from J, with 13 bases between. This CDR3 contains 16 residues. Germline CDR1 reads MNHNS; CDR2 reads SASEGT.

V is TRBV6-5 and J is TRBJ1-1, with D possibly being TRBD1 (5 bases). CDR1 MNHEY and CDR2 SVGAGI come from the germline V gene. Trimming cost V 2 bases and J 3 bases, with 13 bases left between them. CDR3 length: 15 amino acids. The CDR3 sequence is CASSYGGEWDTEAFF. The DNA for the CDR3 is TGTGCCAGCAGTTACGGGGGGGAATGGGACACTGAAGCTTTCTTT.

The CDR3 DNA reads as TGTGCCAGCAGCTTAGCGCAAGCCTATAGAACCGGGGAGCTGTTTTTT. This translates into CASSLAQAYRTGELFF. This chain joins TRBV7-9 and TRBJ2-2; unclear D gene. The germline CDR1 and CDR2 sequences are SEHNR and FQNEAQ (reference sequence). Trimming shortened V by 0 bases and J by 5 bases, and 13 bases separated the two germline ends. CDR3 length equals 16 residues.

V gene TRBV5-4 combines with J gene TRBJ2-3; 8 positions match TRBD2. There are 15 residues in the CDR3. V was clipped by 1 base and J by 0 bases; unmatched bases: 1. Germline V gene data show CDR1 as SGHNT and CDR2 as YYREEE (reference sequence). CDR3 coding DNA: TGTGCCAGCAGCTTGCCTAGCGGGAGCACAGATACGCAGTATTTT. As protein: CASSLPSGSTDTQYF.

This CDR3 is CASGPSQGGNSPLHF. CDR3 coding DNA: TGTGCCAGCGGACCCTCACAGGGGGGTAATTCACCCCTCCACTTT. V is TRBV12-3 or TRBV12-4 and J is TRBJ1-6, with 8 bases identical to TRBD1. V trimming: 8 bases; J trimming: 6 bases; junction bases outside the gene matches: 9. The length of the CDR3 is 15 residues.

This clonotype was seen only once. The chain has TRBV10-3 and TRBJ1-2; a possible D gene is TRBD1 (6 bases). There are 12 residues in the CDR3. V lost 10 bases and J lost 5, with 14 bases in between. Germline V gene sequence: CDR1 ENHRY, CDR2 SYGVKD. CDR3 coding DNA: TGTGCCAGCCAGTCAGGGGTGTATGGCTACACCTTC. Protein: CASQSGVYGYTF.

V and J are TRBV3-1 and TRBJ2-1; TRBD2 aligns across 10 bases. The J segment lost 10 bases and the V segment lost 5 bases, leaving 17 bases of the junction unmatched. CDR1 and CDR2 from the germline V gene are LGHDT and YNNKEL (reference sequence). This CDR3 has 17 amino acids. CDR3 DNA sequence: TGTGCCAGCAGCTACCGGGGTCGGCTAGCGGGAGTTGGGGAGCAGTTCTTC. Its protein is CASSYRGRLAGVGEQFF.

This rearrangement joins TRBV29-1 to TRBJ1-1; D remains ambiguous. The CDR3 is 14 amino acids. Between the trimmed V and J ends, which lost 4 bases and 0 bases, there was a span of 12 bases. From germline, CDR1 is SQVTM and CDR2 ANQGSEA. This CDR3 reads CSVVGKEVNTEAFF. The DNA of the CDR3 is TGCAGCGTTGTAGGAAAGGAGGTGAACACTGAAGCTTTCTTT.

This clonotype was detected only once. J is TRBJ1-1 and V is TRBV3-1, with D unclear. Trimming removed 4 bases from V and 2 bases from J, with 11 bases in between. Looked up from germline, CDR1 is LGHDT and CDR2 is YNNKEL (reference sequence). There are 14 residues in the CDR3. CDR3 nucleotide sequence: TGTGCCAGCAGCCCCAAACTACTAAACACTGAAGCTTTCTTT. Its protein is CASSPKLLNTEAFF.

The chain uses TRBV7-2 and TRBJ2-1; TRBD2 matches at 9 bases. The germline gives CDR1 SGHTA, CDR2 FQGNSA. Trimming cost V 5 bases and J 11 bases; bases outside gene matches: 10. This CDR3 region has 14 residues. CDR3 amino acids: CASSPPAGGVKQFF. The CDR3 DNA reads as TGTGCCAGCAGCCCCCCAGCGGGGGGCGTGAAGCAGTTCTTC.

This clonotype appeared once. The V gene is TRBV7-9, the J gene TRBJ2-7; 11 nucleotides line up with TRBD2. The J segment lost 2 bases and the V segment lost 1 base, leaving 10 bases of the junction unmatched. Germline loops: CDR1 SEHNR, CDR2 FQNEAQ (reference sequence). The CDR3 runs 18 residues. CDR3 loop: CASSLGLAGGTLAYEQYF. For the CDR3, the DNA is TGTGCCAGCAGCTTAGGGCTAGCGGGGGGTACGCTCGCCTACGAGCAGTACTTC. Supplemented by reference TRBV7-9 and TRBJ2-7, the full variable domain reads DTGVSQNPRHKITKRGQNVTFRCDPISEHNRLYWYRQTLGQGPEFLTYFQNEAQLEKSRLLSDRFSAERPKGSFSTLEIQRTEQGDSAMYLCASSLGLAGGTLAYEQYFGPGTRLTVT.

The chain is built from TRBV20-1 and TRBJ2-7; 8 bases fit TRBD1. The length of the CDR3 is 15 residues. In germline, CDR1 is DFQATT, CDR2 SNEGSKA (reference sequence). V was clipped by 2 bases and J by 7 bases; unmatched bases: 13. The CDR3 loop reads CSARTLRGPAREQYF. The CDR3 DNA is TGCAGTGCTAGAACCCTCAGGGGGCCGGCGAGGGAGCAGTACTTC.

The chain joins TRBV12-5 to TRBJ2-1; D gene unclear. The CDR3 has 13 amino acids. Looked up from germline, CDR1 is LGHNT and CDR2 is FRNRAP. Trimming stripped 0 bases from V and 7 bases from J, with 7 bases between. Here the CDR3 DNA reads TGTGCTAGTGGTTTGGTATCGTTTAATGAGCAGTTCTTC. Translated: CASGLVSFNEQFF.

This clonotype was detected once. The CDR3: CASWTGPGEQYF. As DNA, the CDR3 is TGTGCCAGTTGGACAGGGCCGGGTGAGCAGTACTTC. This chain connects TRBV6-2 or TRBV6-3 to TRBJ2-7; 8 nucleotides line up with TRBD1. The J segment lost 7 bases and the V segment lost 9 bases, leaving 8 bases of the junction unmatched. This CDR3 spans 12 amino acids. Germline CDR1 and CDR2: MNHEY and SVGEGT.

The table lists this clonotype with a count of one. This rearrangement joins TRBV4-3 to TRBJ2-7; D gene ambiguous. Between the trimmed V and J ends, which lost 5 bases and 0 bases, there was a span of 20 bases. CDR1 is LGHNA and CDR2 is YSLEER in the germline V gene. The length of the CDR3 is 17 residues. As DNA, the CDR3 is TGCGCCAGCAGCGGTCATGGGCGCGGTCCTAGCTCCTACGAGCAGTACTTC. This sequence encodes CASSGHGRGPSSYEQYF.